The 5 T cell receptor beta chains given below trace back to one sample, sequenced in a study of blood T cell repertoires in COVID-19. Some clones are missing from TCRdb's copy, which holds only in-frame ones; the method was immunoSEQ multiplex PCR. The sample has 150,000 to 200,000 clones, around four fifths seen once. Specimen: peripheral blood. These receptors came from a woman in her 70s with COVID-19, enrolled during active disease.

This chain connects TRBV29-1 to TRBJ2-3; D is undetermined. Germline CDR1 and CDR2: SQVTM and ANQGSEA. Deletions cut 6 bases from V and 4 bases from J, with 14 bases between. The CDR3 spans 13 residues. The CDR3 coding sequence is TGCAGCGTGGAGACCCCGAACTCAGATACGCAGTATTTT. Its protein product is CSVETPNSDTQYF.

The chain links TRBV7-8 to TRBJ2-3; the D is unclear. There are 13 residues in the CDR3. V was pared by 2 bases and J by 4 bases, with 7 bases between. Germline V lookup: CDR1 SGHVS, CDR2 FQNEAQ. This chain's CDR3 is CASSLFSADTQYF. Written as DNA, the CDR3 is TGTGCCAGCAGCTTATTCTCGGCAGATACGCAGTATTTT.

This clone has more than one count but fewer than ten. V is TRBV27 and J is TRBJ2-7, with 10 bases that match TRBD2. V shed 5 bases, J shed 7 bases, and the junction held 14 bases outside the gene matches. This CDR3 region has 16 residues. Germline CDR1 is MNHEY and CDR2 is SMNVEV (reference sequence). This chain's CDR3 is CASSLLSSGRGREQYF. The CDR3 nucleotides read TGTGCCAGCAGTCTACTGTCTAGCGGGAGAGGTCGGGAGCAGTACTTC.

V and J are TRBV28 and TRBJ1-5; D might be TRBD1 (5 bases). This CDR3 has 16 amino acids. Germline V gives CDR1 MDHEN, CDR2 SYDVKM. Trimming took off 2 bases at V and 1 base at J, with 12 bases between the two ends. Here the CDR3 reads CASSLKAGLSNQPQHF. The CDR3, as DNA: TGTGCCAGCAGTTTAAAGGCAGGGCTCAGCAATCAGCCCCAGCATTTT.

The chain employs TRBV7-2 and TRBJ2-3; D possibly corresponds to TRBD2 (5 bases). V was pared by 1 base and J by 2 bases, with 22 bases between. Looked up from germline, CDR1 is SGHTA and CDR2 is FQGNSA. The CDR3 sequence is 19 residues long. CDR3 bases: TGTGCCAGCAGCTTAGTACCCAACAGCGGTCTTAGGGACACAGATACGCAGTATTTT. Its protein is CASSLVPNSGLRDTDTQYF.